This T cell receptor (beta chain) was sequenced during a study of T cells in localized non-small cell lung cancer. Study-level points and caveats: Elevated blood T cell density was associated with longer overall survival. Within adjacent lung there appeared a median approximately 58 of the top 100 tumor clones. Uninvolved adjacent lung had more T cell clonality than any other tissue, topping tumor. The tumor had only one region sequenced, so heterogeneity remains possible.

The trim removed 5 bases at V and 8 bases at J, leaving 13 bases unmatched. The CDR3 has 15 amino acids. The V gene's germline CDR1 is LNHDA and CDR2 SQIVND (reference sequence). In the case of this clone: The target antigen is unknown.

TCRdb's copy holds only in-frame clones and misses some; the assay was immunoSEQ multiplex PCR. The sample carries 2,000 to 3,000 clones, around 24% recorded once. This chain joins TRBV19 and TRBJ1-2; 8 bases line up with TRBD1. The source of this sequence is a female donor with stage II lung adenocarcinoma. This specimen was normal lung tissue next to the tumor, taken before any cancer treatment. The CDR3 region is CASSPPGQGSRGYTF. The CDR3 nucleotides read TGTGCCAGTAGTCCCCCCGGACAGGGATCTCGAGGCTACACCTTC.